One sample yielded the 10 T cell receptor beta chains listed below, sequenced in a study of read filtering for tumor transcriptome and immune sequencing. From 300 to 450 ng of RNA, a library with molecular barcoded alpha/delta and beta/gamma adaptors was made. TCRdb re-derived calls from the reads in MiXCR, one entry per CDR3 protein. The repertoire has 94,000 or so distinct CDR3 sequences, approximately 13% of them found once; the top ten carry under 15%. The source material was a population of CD138-negative cells sorted from bone marrow. The receptors shown here come from a donor over 35 with multiple myeloma.

The table lists this clonotype with many counts. The chain links TRBV20-1 to TRBJ2-4, with TRBD2 as a possible D gene (7 bases). CDR1 and CDR2 from the germline V gene are DFQATT and SNEGSKA (reference sequence). V was pared by 7 bases and J by 3 bases, with 19 bases between. This CDR3 is 15 amino acids long. The CDR3 sequence is CSGQDSRGVKNIQYF. The CDR3 DNA sequence: TGCAGTGGCCAGGACAGCCGGGGGGTCAAAAACATTCAGTACTTC.

There are many counts of this clonotype. V gene TRBV20-1 combines with J gene TRBJ2-1, with 15 bases lining up with TRBD2. The V gene end was trimmed by 0 bases and the J gene end by 1 base; junction bases not matched to a gene: 10. The CDR3 spans 20 residues. Looked up from germline, CDR1 is DFQATT and CDR2 is SNEGSKA (reference sequence). CDR3 in DNA: TGCAGTGCTAGAGATATTGGACTAGCGGGAGGGCCGCGTTCCTACAATGAGCAGTTCTTC. Its translation is CSARDIGLAGGPRSYNEQFF.

This clonotype was seen many times. Mismatch with germline at one junction end may stem from a read error. This sequence joins TRBV20-1 and TRBJ2-7, with D perhaps given as TRBD1 or TRBD2 (5 bases each). This CDR3 contains 13 residues. The V gene's germline CDR1 is DFQATT and CDR2 SNEGSKA (reference sequence). Here the CDR3 DNA reads TGCAGTGCTAACCGGGACGGAGGTTACGAGCTGTACTTC. This codes for CSANRDGGYELYF.

This clonotype was picked up many times. This chain uses TRBV5-1 with TRBJ2-5; D is perhaps TRBD2 (5 bases). Germline CDR1 reads SGHRS; CDR2 reads YFSETQ. The CDR3 length is 14 residues. The V and J ends lost 1 base and 2 bases respectively, with 9 bases between them. The CDR3 spells CASSLSGDQETQYF. The DNA of the CDR3 is TGCGCCAGCAGCTTGTCCGGGGATCAAGAGACCCAGTACTTC. Variable domain in full (rest from reference TRBV5-1 and TRBJ2-5): KAGVTQTPRYLIKTRGQQVTLSCSPISGHRSVSWYQQTPGQGLQFLFEYFSETQRNKGNFPGRFSGRQFSNSRSEMNVSTLELGDSALYLCASSLSGDQETQYFGPGTRLLVL.

Many counts were recorded for this clonotype. V is TRBV20-1 and J is TRBJ1-1, with D unresolved. CDR1 and CDR2 from the germline V gene are DFQATT and SNEGSKA (reference sequence). The CDR3 has 13 residues. V shed 3 bases and J shed 2 bases, with 10 bases lying between them. The chain's CDR3 is CSASYLGNTEAFF. DNA for the CDR3: TGCAGTGCTAGTTACCTGGGAAACACTGAAGCTTTCTTT.

There are a few counts of this clonotype. V usage is TRBV7-2 and J usage is TRBJ2-1, with 10 positions matching TRBD2. After removal of 0 bases from V and 3 bases from J, the junction contained 5 bases not matched to a gene. Germline V gives CDR1 SGHTA, CDR2 FQGNSA. The CDR3 covers 17 residues. The CDR3 is CASSLASGRSYYNEQFF. In DNA form, the CDR3 reads TGTGCCAGCAGCTTAGCTAGCGGGAGGAGTTACTACAATGAGCAGTTCTTC.

This clonotype has ten or more counts. The CDR3 loop reads CASSLGLADTQYF. DNA for the CDR3: TGTGCCAGTAGTCTAGGTTTGGCAGATACGCAGTATTTT. V is TRBV19 and J is TRBJ2-3; no reliable D call. This CDR3 region has 13 residues. The germline CDR1 and CDR2 sequences are LNHDA and SQIVND (reference sequence). Trimming cost V 5 bases and J 4 bases, with 10 bases left between them.

CDR3 residues: CASSLGRVGGSNQPQHF. CDR3 bases: TGTGCCAGCAGCTTAGGTCGTGTAGGGGGAAGCAATCAGCCCCAGCATTTT. V gene TRBV11-2 combines with J gene TRBJ1-5; D may be TRBD1 (6 bases). The CDR3 is made up of 17 amino acids. The ends were cut back, 1 base at V and 1 base at J, with 14 bases in the middle. Per germline, CDR1 SGHAT and CDR2 FQNNGV.

At least ten counts were recorded for this clonotype. This rearrangement joins TRBV28 to TRBJ1-5, with a possible D match to TRBD1 (6 bases). Germline CDR1 is MDHEN and CDR2 is SYDVKM. This CDR3 comprises 15 residues. V shed 5 bases and J shed 4 bases, with 15 bases lying between them. CDR3 in amino acids: CASSRSDRLNQPQHF. The CDR3 region has the DNA TGTGCCAGCAGTCGGAGCGACAGGCTGAATCAGCCCCAGCATTTT.

This chain joins TRBV5-4 and TRBJ2-2; D may match TRBD1 or TRBD2 (5 bases each). The CDR3 contains 16 residues. Deletions cut 1 base from V and 3 bases from J, with 13 bases between. CDR1 SGHNT and CDR2 YYREEE come from the germline V gene (reference sequence). CDR3 sequence reads: CASSLPRGADTGELFF. The CDR3 DNA sequence: TGTGCCAGCAGCTTGCCACGGGGCGCGGACACCGGGGAGCTGTTTTTT.